These T cell receptor beta chains were read from a single sample in a study of T cells expressing NK-cell markers. Reanalyzing the 5' RACE reads, TCRdb keeps one entry per CDR3 protein, without DNA. The table lists around 100,000 distinct CDR3 sequences. Sequenced input: blood T cells: a sorted CD56 or NKG2C T cell subset, CD4+ or CD8+ T cells, or bulk PBMC T cells (not recorded which). The receptor source for this set is a woman between 18 and 69 years old in good health. The CDR3 runs from the conserved cysteine through the conserved F or W. Clone size is stated in some rows and not others, as once, few, many or a class when expanded.

J gene,clone size,V gene,CDR3 protein
TRBJ2-5,-,TRBV11-2,CASSFGGGPGETQYF
TRBJ1-1,-,TRBV28,CASSSPGSRTEAFF
TRBJ1-2,-,TRBV10-1,CASSESIGTVDGYTF
TRBJ2-3,-,TRBV28,CASSTGTEVTDTQYF
TRBJ2-3,-,TRBV12-3/TRBV12-4,CASSFRGEGTDTQYF
TRBJ1-2,-,TRBV10-2,CASSDPGDVYGYTF
TRBJ2-3,-,TRBV5-4,CASSPSGSTDTQYF
TRBJ2-7,-,TRBV29-1,CSVWGLEGISTYEQYF
TRBJ2-5,-,TRBV20-1,CSAPKDYQETQYF
TRBJ2-1,-,TRBV12-3/TRBV12-4,CASSFGTVNNEQFF
TRBJ1-5,-,TRBV20-1,CSARVMGFMGNQPQHF
TRBJ2-7,medium-sized,TRBV5-1,CASSLAASGSYEQYF
TRBJ2-3,-,TRBV20-1,CSARDRDPKSPDTQYF
TRBJ1-2,-,TRBV6-1,CASSDTGTGFNYGYTF
TRBJ1-4,-,TRBV12-3/TRBV12-4,CASSLDFSGFEKLFF
TRBJ1-1,-,TRBV27,CASNPGLTNTEAFF
TRBJ2-5,-,TRBV3-1,CASSQEGAGVGQETQYF
TRBJ2-7,-,TRBV6-2/TRBV6-3,CASSYSGRQDYEQYF
TRBJ2-6,-,TRBV6-2/TRBV6-3,CASSGTRGSGANVLTF
TRBJ2-5,-,TRBV28,CASSFPTSGAQETQYF
TRBJ1-2,-,TRBV20-1,CSAAGRAPYDGYTF
TRBJ2-2,-,TRBV4-3,CASSQEVNTGELFF
TRBJ2-7,-,TRBV27,CASSDRGQGYEQYF
TRBJ2-1,-,TRBV12-3/TRBV12-4,CASRHTGQTRLNEQFF
TRBJ2-1,-,TRBV27,CASNGGGVHNEQFF
TRBJ1-4,-,TRBV9,CASSVGSNEKLFF
TRBJ1-1,-,TRBV3-1,CASSPQKIQGPEAFF
TRBJ2-5,-,TRBV9,CASQDRDGETQYF
TRBJ2-1,-,TRBV10-3,CAISERGTDEQFF
TRBJ2-1,-,TRBV28,CATTTTGAYNEQFF
TRBJ2-3,-,TRBV5-4,CASSSWGTGTDTQYF
TRBJ2-5,-,TRBV7-9,CASTLSGVETQYF
TRBJ2-1,-,TRBV10-3,CAISEPERDNNEQFF
TRBJ2-2,-,TRBV5-4,CASSLVTGNTGELFF
TRBJ2-7,-,TRBV5-1,CASSLEVLAGNYEQYF
TRBJ1-1,-,TRBV19,CASSLEEGKWGTEAFF
TRBJ1-5,-,TRBV29-1,CSVEIGDGNQPQHF
TRBJ1-1,-,TRBV30,CAWRQGSGTEAFF
TRBJ2-7,-,TRBV9,CASSGGLVDEQYF
TRBJ2-5,-,TRBV15,CATSRGRGSQETQYF
TRBJ1-5,-,TRBV29-1,CSAVDGGNQPQHF
TRBJ2-1,-,TRBV30,CAWSMLAGGYNEQFF
TRBJ2-3,-,TRBV27,CASSDGLTADTQYF
TRBJ2-2,-,TRBV24-1,CATSDPGVTGELFF
TRBJ1-2,-,TRBV4-3,CASSQVGTGYGYTF
TRBJ2-7,-,TRBV13,CASSNQGYEQYF
TRBJ2-3,-,TRBV6-2/TRBV6-3,CASLGPPDTQYF
TRBJ1-1,-,TRBV4-1,CASSHATEAFF
TRBJ2-1,-,TRBV5-4,CASSLQGTLLYNEQFF
TRBJ1-1,-,TRBV5-6,CASSLLGGTEAFF
TRBJ2-2,-,TRBV5-4,CASSHNTGELFF
TRBJ2-4,-,TRBV12-3/TRBV12-4,CASSAGGGRNIQYF
TRBJ2-7,-,TRBV16,CASSIGDPGTGYGEQYF